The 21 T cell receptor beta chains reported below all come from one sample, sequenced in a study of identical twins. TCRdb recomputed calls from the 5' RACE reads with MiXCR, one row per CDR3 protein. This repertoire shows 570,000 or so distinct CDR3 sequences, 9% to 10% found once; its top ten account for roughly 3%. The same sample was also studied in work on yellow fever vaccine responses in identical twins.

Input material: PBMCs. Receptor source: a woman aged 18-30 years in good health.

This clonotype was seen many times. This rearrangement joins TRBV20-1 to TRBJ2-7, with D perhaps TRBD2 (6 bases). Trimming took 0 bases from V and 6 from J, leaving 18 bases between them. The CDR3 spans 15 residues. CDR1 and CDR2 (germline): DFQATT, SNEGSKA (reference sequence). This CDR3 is CSARDLRDFLLEQYF. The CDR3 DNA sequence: TGCAGTGCTAGAGATCTCCGGGACTTCCTCCTCGAGCAGTACTTC.

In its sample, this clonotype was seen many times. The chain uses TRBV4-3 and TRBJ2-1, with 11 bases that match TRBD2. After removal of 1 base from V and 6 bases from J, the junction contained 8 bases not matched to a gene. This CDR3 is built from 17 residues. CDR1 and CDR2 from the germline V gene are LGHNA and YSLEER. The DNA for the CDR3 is TGCGCCAGCAGCCAAGGGTCACTAGCGGGAGTTGTCAATGAGCAGTTCTTC. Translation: CASSQGSLAGVVNEQFF.

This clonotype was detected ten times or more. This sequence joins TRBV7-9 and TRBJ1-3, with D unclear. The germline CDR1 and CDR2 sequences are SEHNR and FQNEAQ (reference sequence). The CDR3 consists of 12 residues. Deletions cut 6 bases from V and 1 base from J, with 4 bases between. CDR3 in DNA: TGTGCCAGCAGTCGATCTGGAAACACCATATATTTT. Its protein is CASSRSGNTIYF. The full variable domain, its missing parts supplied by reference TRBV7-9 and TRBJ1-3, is DTGVSQNPRHKITKRGQNVTFRCDPISEHNRLYWYRQTLGQGPEFLTYFQNEAQLEKSRLLSDRFSAERPKGSFSTLEIQRTEQGDSAMYLCASSRSGNTIYFGEGSWLTVV.

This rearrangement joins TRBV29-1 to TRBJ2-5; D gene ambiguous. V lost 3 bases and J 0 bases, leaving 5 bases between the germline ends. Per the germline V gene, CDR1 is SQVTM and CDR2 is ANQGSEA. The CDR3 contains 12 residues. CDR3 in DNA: TGCAGCGTTGAGGCGTACCAAGAGACCCAGTACTTC. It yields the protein CSVEAYQETQYF.

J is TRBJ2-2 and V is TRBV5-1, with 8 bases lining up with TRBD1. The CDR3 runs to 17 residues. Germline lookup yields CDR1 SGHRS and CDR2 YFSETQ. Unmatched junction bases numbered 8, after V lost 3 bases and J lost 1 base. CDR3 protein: CASSSHPGTGNTGELFF. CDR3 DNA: TGCGCCAGCAGCTCACACCCCGGGACAGGGAACACCGGGGAGCTGTTTTTT.

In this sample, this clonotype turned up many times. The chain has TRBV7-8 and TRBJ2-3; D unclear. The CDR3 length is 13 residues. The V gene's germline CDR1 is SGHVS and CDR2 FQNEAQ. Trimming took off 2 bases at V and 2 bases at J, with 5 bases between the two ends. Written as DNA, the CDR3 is TGTGCCAGCAGCTTACAACCCACAGATACGCAGTATTTT. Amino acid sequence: CASSLQPTDTQYF. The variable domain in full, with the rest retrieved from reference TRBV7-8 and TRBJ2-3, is GAGVSQSPRYKVAKRGQDVALRCDPISGHVSLFWYQQALGQGPEFLTYFQNEAQLDKSGLPSDRFFAERPEGSVSTLKIQRTQQEDSAVYLCASSLQPTDTQYFGPGTRLTVL.

CDR3 loop: CASSYRGGAYEQYF. CDR3 sequence (DNA): TGTGCCAGCAGTTACCGGGGAGGGGCCTACGAGCAGTACTTC. The chain has TRBV6-5 and TRBJ2-7, with 7 bases that match TRBD2. Germline CDR1 MNHEY, CDR2 SVGAGI. The V segment lost 2 bases and the J segment 2 bases; nucleotides outside the gene matches: 3. The CDR3 sequence is 14 residues long.

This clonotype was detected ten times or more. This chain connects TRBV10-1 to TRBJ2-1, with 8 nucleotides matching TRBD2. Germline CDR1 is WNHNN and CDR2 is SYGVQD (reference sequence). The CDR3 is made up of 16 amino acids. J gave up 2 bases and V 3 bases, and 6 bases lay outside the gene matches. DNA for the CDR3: TGCGCCAGCAGTGATCGTTTAGCGGGACCCTACAATGAGCAGTTCTTC. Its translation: CASSDRLAGPYNEQFF.

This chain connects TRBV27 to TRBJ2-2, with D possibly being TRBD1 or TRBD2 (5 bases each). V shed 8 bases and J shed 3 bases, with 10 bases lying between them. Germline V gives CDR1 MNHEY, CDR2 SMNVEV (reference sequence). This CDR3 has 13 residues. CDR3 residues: CASQRGYTGELFF. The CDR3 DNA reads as TGTGCCAGCCAGAGGGGATACACCGGGGAGCTGTTTTTT.

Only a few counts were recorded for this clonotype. DNA for the CDR3: TGTGCCAGCTTAACCCCGAACACTGAAGCTTTCTTT. Translated: CASLTPNTEAFF. The chain joins TRBV18 to TRBJ1-1; D call uncertain. V was clipped by 7 bases and J by 1 base, with 7 bases between them. CDR3 length: 12 residues. Germline loops: CDR1 KGHSH, CDR2 LQKENI.

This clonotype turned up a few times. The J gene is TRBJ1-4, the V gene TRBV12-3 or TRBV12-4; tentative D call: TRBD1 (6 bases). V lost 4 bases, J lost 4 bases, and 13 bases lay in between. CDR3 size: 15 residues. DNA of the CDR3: TGTGCCAGCAGTTCGACACAGGGATATAATGAAAAACTGTTTTTT. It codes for CASSSTQGYNEKLFF.

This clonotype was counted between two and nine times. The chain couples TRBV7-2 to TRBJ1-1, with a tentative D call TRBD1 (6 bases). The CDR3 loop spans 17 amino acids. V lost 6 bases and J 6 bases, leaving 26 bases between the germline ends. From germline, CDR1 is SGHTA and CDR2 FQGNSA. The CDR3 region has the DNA TGTGCCAGCAGTTTAAAACAGGGAACAGTTTCGAGCCCTGAAGCTTTCTTT. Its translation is CASSLKQGTVSSPEAFF.

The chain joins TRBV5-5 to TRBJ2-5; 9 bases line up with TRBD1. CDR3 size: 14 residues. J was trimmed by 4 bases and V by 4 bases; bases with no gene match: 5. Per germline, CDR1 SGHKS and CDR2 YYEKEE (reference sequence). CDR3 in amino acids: CASSVGQGVETQYF. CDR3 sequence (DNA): TGTGCCAGCAGCGTGGGACAGGGTGTAGAGACCCAGTACTTC. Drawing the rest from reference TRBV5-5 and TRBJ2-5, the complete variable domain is DAGVTQSPTHLIKTRGQQVTLRCSPISGHKSVSWYQQVLGQGPQFIFQYYEKEERGRGNFPDRFSARQFPNYSSELNVNALLLGDSALYLCASSVGQGVETQYFGPGTRLLVL.

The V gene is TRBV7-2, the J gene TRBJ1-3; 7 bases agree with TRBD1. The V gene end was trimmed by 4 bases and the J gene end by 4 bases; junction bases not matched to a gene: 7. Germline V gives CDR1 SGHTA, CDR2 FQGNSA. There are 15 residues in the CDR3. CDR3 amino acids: CASSYDRARGNTIYF. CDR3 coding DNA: TGTGCCAGCAGCTATGACAGGGCTCGCGGAAACACCATATATTTT.

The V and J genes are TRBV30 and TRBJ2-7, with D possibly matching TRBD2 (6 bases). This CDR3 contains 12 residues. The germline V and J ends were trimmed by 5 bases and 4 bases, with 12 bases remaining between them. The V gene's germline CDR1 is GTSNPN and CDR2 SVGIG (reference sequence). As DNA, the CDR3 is TGTGCCTGGGAGGGAGGACGTTACGAGCAGTACTTC. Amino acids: CAWEGGRYEQYF.

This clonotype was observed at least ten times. DNA for the CDR3: TGTGCCAGCAGCCCCGGTCCTGCGGGGGGGTTGGAGACCCAGTACTTC. Its translation is CASSPGPAGGLETQYF. The rearrangement uses TRBV4-2 and TRBJ2-5; 9 bases agree with TRBD2. The V segment lost 4 bases and the J segment 5 bases; nucleotides outside the gene matches: 11. CDR3 size: 16 residues. Germline V gene data show CDR1 as LGHNA and CDR2 as YNFKEQ.

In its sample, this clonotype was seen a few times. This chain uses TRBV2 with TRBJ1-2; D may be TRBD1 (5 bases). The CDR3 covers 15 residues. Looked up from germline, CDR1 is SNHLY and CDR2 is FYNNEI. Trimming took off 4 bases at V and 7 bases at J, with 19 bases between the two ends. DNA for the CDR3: TGTGCCAGCAGTGTGGCGCAGGGCGTTAGCTCTGGCTACACCTTC. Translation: CASSVAQGVSSGYTF.

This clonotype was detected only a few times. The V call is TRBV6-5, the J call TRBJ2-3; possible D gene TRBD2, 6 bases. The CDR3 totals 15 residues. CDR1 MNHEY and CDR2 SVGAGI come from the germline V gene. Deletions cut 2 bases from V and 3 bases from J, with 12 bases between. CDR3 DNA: TGTGCCAGCAGTTACGGAGGCGGGGTGACAGATACGCAGTATTTT. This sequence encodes CASSYGGGVTDTQYF.

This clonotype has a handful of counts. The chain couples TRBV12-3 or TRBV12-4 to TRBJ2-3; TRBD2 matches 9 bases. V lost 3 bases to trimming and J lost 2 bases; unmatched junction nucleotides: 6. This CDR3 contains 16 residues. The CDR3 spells CASSFPSSGTTDTQYF. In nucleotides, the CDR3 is TGTGCCAGCAGTTTCCCCTCTAGCGGGACCACAGATACGCAGTATTTT.

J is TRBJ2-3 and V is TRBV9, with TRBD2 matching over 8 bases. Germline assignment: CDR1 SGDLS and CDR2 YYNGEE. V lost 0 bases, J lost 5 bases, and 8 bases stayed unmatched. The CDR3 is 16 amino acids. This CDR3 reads CASSVAGGRSKDTQYF. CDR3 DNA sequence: TGTGCCAGCAGCGTAGCGGGGGGGCGGAGTAAAGATACGCAGTATTTT.

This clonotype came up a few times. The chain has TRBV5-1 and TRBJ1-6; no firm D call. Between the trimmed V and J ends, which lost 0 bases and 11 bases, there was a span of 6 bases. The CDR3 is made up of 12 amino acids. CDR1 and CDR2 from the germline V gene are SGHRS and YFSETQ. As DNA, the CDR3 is TGCGCCAGCAGCTTGGGTGATACACCCCTCCACTTT. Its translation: CASSLGDTPLHF.